This is a list of T cell receptor beta chains from one sample in a study of T-cell reconstitution after alpha-beta-depleted transplantation in children. Via MiXCR, TCRdb re-called the PCR reads, giving one row per CDR3 protein. The table lists 500,000 to 750,000 distinct CDR3 sequences, 25% to 30% of them singletons. The sequences come from PBMCs, collected before TCRalphabeta/CD19-depleted stem cell transplant. Source of these receptors: a boy less than two years old with Wiskott-Aldrich syndrome, due to receive a stem cell transplant. Each CDR3 is given with its conserved first and last residue. A D gene is named only where the DNA matches it firmly. The listing skips clone size in some rows; elsewhere it reads once, few, many or a size class.

length: 15; D: TRBD2; J: TRBJ2-7; size: few; V: TRBV5-1; DNA: TGCGCCAGCAGCTCGAGCCCGGGACTAGCCTACGAGCAGTACTTC; CDR3: CASSSSPGLAYEQYF
length: 14; D: TRBD1; J: TRBJ1-5; size: .; V: TRBV7-8; DNA: TGTGCCAGCAGCGCCGGGACAGTCAATCAGCCCCAGCATTTT; CDR3: CASSAGTVNQPQHF
length: 13; D: .; J: TRBJ2-2; size: few; V: TRBV27; DNA: TGTGCCAGCAGCCAATCTTCCTCCGGGGAGCTGTTTTTT; CDR3: CASSQSSSGELFF
length: 14; D: .; J: TRBJ2-3; size: once; V: TRBV4-1; DNA: TGCGCCAGCAGCCCAAGACTAGTAGCCGATACGCAGTATTTT; CDR3: CASSPRLVADTQYF
length: 16; D: .; J: TRBJ2-5; size: few; V: TRBV5-1; DNA: TGCGCCAGCAGCCGTACCGTGGACCGGAGTTCCGAGACCCAGTACTTC; CDR3: CASSRTVDRSSETQYF
length: 14; D: TRBD2; J: TRBJ2-5; size: few; V: TRBV10-3; DNA: TGTGCCATCAGCGACCCTGGGAGGGCCGCGACCCAGTACTTC; CDR3: CAISDPGRAATQYF
length: 13; D: .; J: TRBJ2-1; size: .; V: TRBV10-3; DNA: TGTGCCATCAGTGTTTGGACCGACAATGAGCAGTTCTTC; CDR3: CAISVWTDNEQFF
length: 14; D: TRBD2; J: TRBJ2-7; size: .; V: TRBV20-1; DNA: TGCAGTGCAGGAAGGACTAGCGGCTACTACGAGCAGTACTTC; CDR3: CSAGRTSGYYEQYF
length: 16; D: .; J: TRBJ1-5; size: .; V: TRBV12-3/TRBV12-4; DNA: TGTGCCAGCAGTCCGTCCACAGCGGGGGGCAATCAGCCCCAGCATTTT; CDR3: CASSPSTAGGNQPQHF
length: 15; D: TRBD1; J: TRBJ2-4; size: .; V: TRBV13; DNA: TGTGCCAGCAGCTCCGACAGGGGTTGGCAAAACATTCAGTACTTC; CDR3: CASSSDRGWQNIQYF
length: 16; D: .; J: TRBJ1-1; size: .; V: TRBV25-1; DNA: TGTGCCAGCAGCCCAGTATCCGGGCCGGGGAACACTGAAGCTTTCTTT; CDR3: CASSPVSGPGNTEAFF
length: 15; D: .; J: TRBJ2-1; size: .; V: TRBV9; DNA: TGTGCCAGCAATCGGGTCGATAGCTCCTACAATGAGCAGTTCTTC; CDR3: CASNRVDSSYNEQFF
length: 14; D: .; J: TRBJ1-6; size: few; V: TRBV5-5; DNA: TGTGCCAGCAGTTCAAGGGGAGAGAACTCACCCCTCCACTTT; CDR3: CASSSRGENSPLHF
length: 14; D: .; J: TRBJ2-1; size: few; V: TRBV20-1; DNA: TGCAGTGCTAGTCTTGGGGGTTACCTCAATGAGCAGTTCTTC; CDR3: CSASLGGYLNEQFF
length: 14; D: TRBD2; J: TRBJ2-7; size: .; V: TRBV3-1; DNA: TGTGCCAGCAGCCCTAGCGGGAGTGTATACGAGCAGTACTTC; CDR3: CASSPSGSVYEQYF
length: 18; D: TRBD2; J: TRBJ2-7; size: .; V: TRBV7-8; DNA: TGTGCCAGCAGCCGTAACAGGGTTGGGACGGGAGGGGGATACGAGCAGTACTTC; CDR3: CASSRNRVGTGGGYEQYF
length: 13; D: .; J: TRBJ2-1; size: few; V: TRBV6-6; DNA: TGTGCCAGCAGTTACGGGGATAGGGCGGTGCAGTTCTTC; CDR3: CASSYGDRAVQFF
length: 12; D: .; J: TRBJ2-1; size: few; V: TRBV25-1; DNA: TGTGCCAGCAGTGAAGGGTGGAGGCAGAAGTTCTTC; CDR3: CASSEGWRQKFF
length: 15; D: TRBD1; J: TRBJ2-1; size: .; V: TRBV29-1; DNA: TGCAGCGTTAATCCGGGACAGGGGGCGAGGAATGAGCAGTTCTTC; CDR3: CSVNPGQGARNEQFF
length: 13; D: .; J: TRBJ2-1; size: .; V: TRBV12-3/TRBV12-4; DNA: TGTGCCAGCAGTTTAAGGGTTCACAATGAGCAGTTCTTC; CDR3: CASSLRVHNEQFF